This is a list of T cell receptor beta chains from one sample in a study of blood T cell repertoires in COVID-19. TCRdb's copy holds only in-frame clones and misses some; the assay was immunoSEQ multiplex PCR. The table lists a few hundred thousand clones, under 90% of them singletons. The sequenced sample consisted of peripheral blood. All receptors come from a woman aged 25 to 39 with COVID-19, enrolled during active disease. CDR3s include the opening cysteine and the closing phenylalanine or tryptophan. D genes are given only for firm matches. Expanded clones are given a class, and other clones once, few, many or no size at all.

abundance: NA
v_gene: TRBV7-2
j_gene: TRBJ1-1
d_gene: NA
CDR3aa: CASSLLRTVRTEAFF
CDR3nt: TGTGCCAGCAGCTTACTTCGGACAGTACGCACTGAAGCTTTCTTT

abundance: NA
v_gene: TRBV28
j_gene: TRBJ1-1
d_gene: NA
CDR3aa: CASSVGGTEAFF
CDR3nt: TGTGCCAGCAGTGTCGGGGGCACTGAAGCTTTCTTT

abundance: NA
v_gene: TRBV11-2
j_gene: TRBJ2-2
d_gene: NA
CDR3aa: CASSPLRGPSAGELFF
CDR3nt: TGTGCCAGCAGCCCGTTGCGGGGGCCCTCGGCCGGGGAGCTGTTTTTT

abundance: NA
v_gene: TRBV6-5
j_gene: TRBJ2-5
d_gene: NA
CDR3aa: CASSYQGGGQETQYF
CDR3nt: TGTGCCAGCAGTTACCAAGGGGGTGGGCAAGAGACCCAGTACTTC

abundance: NA
v_gene: TRBV13
j_gene: TRBJ1-2
d_gene: TRBD1
CDR3aa: CASSLGTASYGYTF
CDR3nt: TGTGCCAGCAGCTTGGGGACAGCTTCCTATGGCTACACCTTC

abundance: many
v_gene: TRBV6-1
j_gene: TRBJ2-2
d_gene: NA
CDR3aa: CASSESGENTGELFF
CDR3nt: TGTGCCAGCAGTGAGTCCGGGGAGAACACCGGGGAGCTGTTTTTT

abundance: NA
v_gene: TRBV5-1
j_gene: TRBJ2-3
d_gene: TRBD2
CDR3aa: CASSLGLAGGLTDTQYF
CDR3nt: TGCGCCAGCAGCTTGGGACTAGCGGGGGGACTCACAGATACGCAGTATTTT

abundance: NA
v_gene: TRBV19
j_gene: TRBJ1-5
d_gene: NA
CDR3aa: CASSHFAGQPQHF
CDR3nt: TGTGCCAGTAGTCATTTTGCGGGGCAGCCCCAGCATTTT

abundance: NA
v_gene: TRBV7-2
j_gene: TRBJ2-7
d_gene: TRBD2
CDR3aa: CASSSFSGGPYEQYF
CDR3nt: TGTGCCAGCAGCTCTTTTAGCGGGGGACCCTACGAGCAGTACTTC

abundance: NA
v_gene: TRBV15
j_gene: TRBJ1-1
d_gene: NA
CDR3aa: CATSRQADTRVEAFF
CDR3nt: TGTGCCACCAGCAGACAGGCTGATACACGAGTTGAAGCTTTCTTT

abundance: NA
v_gene: TRBV14
j_gene: TRBJ1-4
d_gene: NA
CDR3aa: CASSPYRSTNEKLFF
CDR3nt: TGTGCCAGCAGCCCCTACAGATCAACTAATGAAAAACTGTTTTTT

abundance: NA
v_gene: TRBV4-3
j_gene: TRBJ1-4
d_gene: NA
CDR3aa: CASSQDWGGGNEKLFF
CDR3nt: TGCGCCAGCAGCCAAGATTGGGGCGGGGGAAATGAAAAACTGTTTTTT

abundance: NA
v_gene: TRBV10-1
j_gene: TRBJ1-2
d_gene: NA
CDR3aa: CASSETENYGYTF
CDR3nt: TGCGCCAGCAGTGAGACCGAGAACTATGGCTACACCTTC

abundance: NA
v_gene: TRBV5-5
j_gene: TRBJ1-3
d_gene: NA
CDR3aa: CASSLGPSSGNTIYF
CDR3nt: TGTGCCAGCAGCTTGGGCCCTAGCTCTGGAAACACCATATATTTT

abundance: NA
v_gene: TRBV4-1
j_gene: TRBJ1-2
d_gene: TRBD1
CDR3aa: CASSHPTGTSGYTF
CDR3nt: TGCGCCAGCAGCCACCCGACAGGGACGAGCGGCTACACCTTC

abundance: NA
v_gene: TRBV6-5
j_gene: TRBJ2-1
d_gene: TRBD2
CDR3aa: CASSSGGTMSEQFF
CDR3nt: TGTGCCAGCTCTAGCGGGGGTACAATGTCGGAGCAGTTCTTC

abundance: few
v_gene: TRBV3-1/TRBV3-2
j_gene: TRBJ2-2
d_gene: NA
CDR3aa: CASSQAGELFF
CDR3nt: TGTGCCAGCAGCCAAGCTGGGGAGCTGTTTTTT

abundance: NA
v_gene: TRBV9
j_gene: TRBJ1-6
d_gene: NA
CDR3aa: CASSVNTDSPLHF
CDR3nt: TGTGCCAGCAGCGTTAACACCGATTCACCCCTCCACTTT

abundance: NA
v_gene: TRBV6-5
j_gene: TRBJ2-3
d_gene: TRBD2
CDR3aa: CASRRGGPTDTQYF
CDR3nt: TGTGCCAGCAGGCGGGGGGGCCCCACAGATACGCAGTATTTT

abundance: NA
v_gene: TRBV19
j_gene: TRBJ1-6
d_gene: NA
CDR3aa: CASTRTQGYNSPLHF
CDR3nt: TGTGCCAGTACCCGGACCCAGGGCTATAATTCACCCCTCCACTTT

abundance: NA
v_gene: TRBV11-3
j_gene: TRBJ1-1
d_gene: NA
CDR3aa: CASSLGPLEGCF
CDR3nt: TGTGCCAGCAGCTTGGGCCCCTTAGAGGGTTGCTTT

abundance: NA
v_gene: TRBV5-6
j_gene: TRBJ1-5
d_gene: NA
CDR3aa: CASSRTLRGGISGQPQHF
CDR3nt: TGTGCCAGCAGCCGTACTTTGCGGGGTGGTATTTCGGGTCAGCCCCAGCATTTT